This TCR beta chain was identified in a study of cytomegalovirus exposure and HLA in healthy donors. On the study more broadly: Unique TCRs from HLA-typed donors, around 79 million of them, were held in an early data release.

This clone was observed a few times. The antigen is unknown. Notes on the study in general: An analysis done earlier found most TCR beta V segments productive about 87% or about 30% of the time. Many donors shared some public TCRs, even though most TCR sequences were rare.

In the PCR, 60 Vbeta and 13 Jbeta primers were used. TCRdb's copy holds only in-frame clones and misses some; the assay was immunoSEQ multiplex PCR. In the table there are more than 110,000 clones, over 60% of which are singletons. The sequence derives from a male donor in good health and CMV-seropositive. The sample taken for sequencing was PBMCs.

CDR3 nucleotides: TGTGCCAGCAGCTCCCGGAGTGTGGTGACTGGGGCCAACGTCCTGACTTTC. Its translation is CASSSRSVVTGANVLTF. V gene TRBV7-9 combines with J gene TRBJ2-6; D is unclear. Germline CDR1 SEHNR, CDR2 FQNEAQ (reference sequence). V was shortened by 4 bases and J by 2 bases, with 15 bases between the two germline ends. The CDR3 runs 17 residues. Based on the CDR3 plus reference TRBV7-9 and TRBJ2-6, the full variable domain is DTGVSQNPRHKITKRGQNVTFRCDPISEHNRLYWYRQTLGQGPEFLTYFQNEAQLEKSRLLSDRFSAERPKGSFSTLEIQRTEQGDSAMYLCASSSRSVVTGANVLTFGAGSRLTVL.